These 9 T cell receptor beta chains were sequenced from one sample in a study of T-cell memory formation after mild COVID-19. TCRdb reprocessed the 5' RACE reads with MiXCR, giving one entry per CDR3 protein. The sample includes over 150,000 distinct CDR3 sequences, roughly 13% of them seen just once. The sample comprised PBMCs or a T cell subset sorted from them (not recorded which). These receptors were obtained from a man aged 18 to 30 who had mild COVID-19 (a few samples of this study predate the infection). Cell type and time point are not known.

The genes are TRBV20-1 and TRBJ2-1, with 7 positions matching TRBD2. J gave up 5 bases and V 6 bases, and 10 bases lay outside the gene matches. The CDR3 covers 14 residues. Looked up from germline, CDR1 is DFQATT and CDR2 is SNEGSKA (reference sequence). In DNA form, the CDR3 reads TGCAGTGCCCGGACTAGTGTGAGAGACAATGAGCAGTTCTTC. This gives the protein CSARTSVRDNEQFF.

This clonotype was observed a handful of times. The chain recombines TRBV20-1 with TRBJ1-1; no clear D gene. Germline assignment: CDR1 DFQATT and CDR2 SNEGSKA (reference sequence). The CDR3 sequence is 15 residues long. Trimming removed 3 bases at V and 0 bases at J, with 14 bases between. The CDR3 nucleotides are TGCAGTGCTAGGGCCGGCAGTACGGTGAACACTGAAGCTTTCTTT. It specifies CSARAGSTVNTEAFF.

This clonotype turned up a few times. The V and J genes are TRBV5-5 and TRBJ1-6; D not certain. V was shortened by 2 bases and J by 9 bases, with 12 bases between the two germline ends. Germline loops: CDR1 SGHKS, CDR2 YYEKEE (reference sequence). CDR3 size: 14 residues. CDR3 bases: TGTGCCAGCAGCTTAGACCCAACGACTTCACCCCTCCACTTT. It specifies CASSLDPTTSPLHF.

The chain is built from TRBV5-1 and TRBJ2-2, with D possibly matching TRBD2 (5 bases). Trimming shortened V by 4 bases and J by 2 bases, and 9 bases separated the two germline ends. The CDR3 covers 14 residues. CDR1 is SGHRS, CDR2 YFSETQ, per germline. The CDR3 spells CASSTGVNTGELFF. In DNA form, the CDR3 reads TGCGCCAGCAGCACCGGGGTCAACACCGGGGAGCTGTTTTTT.

In this sample, this clonotype turned up a few times. The rearrangement links TRBV12-3 or TRBV12-4 to TRBJ1-1, with D possibly being TRBD1 (5 bases). This CDR3 region has 15 residues. Trimming cost V 3 bases and J 8 bases, with 19 bases left between them. CDR3 in DNA: TGTGCCAGCAGTTTGTGGTCGGGGTTGGGGCCCGAAGCTTTCTTT. Its protein product is CASSLWSGLGPEAFF.

This clonotype occurred a few times. V is TRBV3-1 and J is TRBJ2-7; D possibly corresponds to TRBD2 (6 bases). The CDR3 contains 14 residues. The V end lost 1 base, the J end lost 0 bases, and 7 bases lay between the germline ends. Germline V CDR1 and CDR2: LGHDT, YNNKEL (reference sequence). In nucleotides, the CDR3 is TGTGCCAGCAGCCAAGGAGCGGGCTCCTACGAGCAGTACTTC. Translated: CASSQGAGSYEQYF.

This chain uses TRBV5-1 with TRBJ2-3; 8 bases are shared with TRBD2. Germline V gene data show CDR1 as SGHRS and CDR2 as YFSETQ. V gave up 4 bases and J gave up 0 bases; unmatched junction bases: 7. CDR3 length: 16 amino acids. This CDR3 is CASSRAGASSTDTQYF. The CDR3 nucleotides read TGCGCCAGCAGCCGAGCGGGGGCCTCTAGCACAGATACGCAGTATTTT. Supplemented by reference TRBV5-1 and TRBJ2-3, the full variable domain reads KAGVTQTPRYLIKTRGQQVTLSCSPISGHRSVSWYQQTPGQGLQFLFEYFSETQRNKGNFPGRFSGRQFSNSRSEMNVSTLELGDSALYLCASSRAGASSTDTQYFGPGTRLTVL.

The chain carries TRBV20-1 and TRBJ1-2; no definite D call. V dropped 6 bases and J dropped 5 bases, with 31 bases sitting between them. The CDR3 is 18 residues long. Germline values: CDR1 DFQATT, CDR2 SNEGSKA (reference sequence). CDR3 nucleotide sequence: TGCAGTGCGCGACCACCTGAAAATCCGGCCCAGCTTCCTTATGGCTACACCTTC. Encoded protein: CSARPPENPAQLPYGYTF.

The chain joins TRBV11-2 to TRBJ1-2, with a possible D match to TRBD1 (6 bases). V gave up 5 bases and J gave up 6 bases, with 13 bases separating them. Germline V gene data show CDR1 as SGHAT and CDR2 as FQNNGV. The CDR3 is made up of 13 amino acids. The CDR3 here is CASSQRGAHGYTF. In DNA, the CDR3 is TGTGCCAGCAGCCAGAGGGGGGCGCATGGCTACACCTTC.